This T cell receptor beta chain was documented in a study of cytomegalovirus exposure and HLA in healthy donors. Points from the study as a whole: Across all donors, roughly uniform sequencing depth was an assumption of the presence/absence analyses. Associated with cytomegalovirus, according to the listing, were around 160 TCR beta chains. Within an earlier analysis, most TCR beta V segments proved productive either about 87% or about 30% of the time. The authors excluded some V segments, including TRBV6-2 and TRBV6-3, as indistinguishable.

The V gene's germline CDR1 is MDHEN and CDR2 SYDVKM. With V trimmed by 7 bases and J by 2 bases, 6 bases remained unmatched. This CDR3 comprises 14 residues. 13 Jbeta primers and 60 Vbeta primers were used for the PCR. The table came from immunoSEQ multiplex PCR; TCRdb's copy has only in-frame clones and leaves some out. The sample has some 150,000 clones, around 79% seen once. A remark on this clone: What it recognizes is unknown.

Sequenced input: PBMCs. This clonotype was obtained from a man aged 45-65 years in good health and CMV-seropositive. The chain carries TRBV28 and TRBJ2-3, with 7 bases aligning to TRBD2. CDR3 sequence reads: CASNQGGDTDTQYF. The CDR3 DNA sequence: TGTGCCAGCAACCAGGGAGGGGACACAGATACGCAGTATTTT.